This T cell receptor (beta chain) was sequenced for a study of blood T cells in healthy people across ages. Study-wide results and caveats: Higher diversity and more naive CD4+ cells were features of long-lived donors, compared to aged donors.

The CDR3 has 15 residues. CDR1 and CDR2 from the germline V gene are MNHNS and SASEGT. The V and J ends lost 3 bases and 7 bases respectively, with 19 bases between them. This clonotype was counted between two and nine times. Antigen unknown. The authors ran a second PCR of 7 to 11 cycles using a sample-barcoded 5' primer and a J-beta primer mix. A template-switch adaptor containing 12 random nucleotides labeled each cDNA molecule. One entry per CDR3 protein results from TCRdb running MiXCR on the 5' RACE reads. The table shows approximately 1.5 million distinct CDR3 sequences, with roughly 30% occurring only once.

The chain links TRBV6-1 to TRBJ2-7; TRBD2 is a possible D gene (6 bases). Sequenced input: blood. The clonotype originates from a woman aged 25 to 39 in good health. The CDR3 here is CASSDPGLPGGEQYF. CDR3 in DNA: TGTGCCAGCAGTGATCCGGGACTCCCAGGCGGGGAGCAGTACTTC.